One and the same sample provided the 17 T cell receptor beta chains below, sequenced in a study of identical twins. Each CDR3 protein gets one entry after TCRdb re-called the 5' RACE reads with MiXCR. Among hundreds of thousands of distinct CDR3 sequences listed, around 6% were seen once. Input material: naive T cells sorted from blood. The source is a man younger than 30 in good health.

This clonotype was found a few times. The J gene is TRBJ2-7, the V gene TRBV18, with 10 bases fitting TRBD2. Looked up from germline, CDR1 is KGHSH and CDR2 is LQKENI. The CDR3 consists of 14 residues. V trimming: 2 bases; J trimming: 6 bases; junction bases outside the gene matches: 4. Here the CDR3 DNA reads TGTGCCAGCTCACCAGGCACTAGCGGGACCGAGCAGTACTTC. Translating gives CASSPGTSGTEQYF. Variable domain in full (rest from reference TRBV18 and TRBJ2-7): NAGVMQNPRHLVRRRGQEARLRCSPMKGHSHVYWYRQLPEEGLKFMVYLQKENIIDESGMPKERFSAEFPKEGPSILRIQQVVRGDSAAYFCASSPGTSGTEQYFGPGTRLTVT.

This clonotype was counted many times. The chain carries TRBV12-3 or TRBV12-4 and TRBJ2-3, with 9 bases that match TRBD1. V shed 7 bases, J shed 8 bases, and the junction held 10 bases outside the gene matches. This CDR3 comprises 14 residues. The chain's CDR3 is CASTWDRVRGTQYF. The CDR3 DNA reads TGTGCCAGCACCTGGGACAGGGTACGGGGTACGCAGTATTTT.

CDR3 coding DNA: TGTGCCAGCAGCCAGACCAGGACAGGGTGGGAGACCCAGTACTTC. Translation gives CASSQTRTGWETQYF. The gene calls are TRBV14 and TRBJ2-5; 8 positions agree with TRBD1. From germline, CDR1 is SGHDN and CDR2 FVKESK. The J segment lost 5 bases and the V segment lost 3 bases, leaving 8 bases of the junction unmatched. The CDR3 totals 15 residues.

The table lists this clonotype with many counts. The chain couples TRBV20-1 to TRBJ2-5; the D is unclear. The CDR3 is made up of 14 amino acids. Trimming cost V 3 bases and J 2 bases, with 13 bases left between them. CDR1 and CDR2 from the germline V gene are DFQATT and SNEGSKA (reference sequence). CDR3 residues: CSARGYDPQETQYF. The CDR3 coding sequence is TGCAGTGCTAGGGGCTATGACCCTCAAGAGACCCAGTACTTC.

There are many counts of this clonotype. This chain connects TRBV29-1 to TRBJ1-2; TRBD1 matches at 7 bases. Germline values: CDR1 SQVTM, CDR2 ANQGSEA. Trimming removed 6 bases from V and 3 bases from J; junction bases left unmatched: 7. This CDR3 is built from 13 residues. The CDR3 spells CSVRRDRDYGYTF. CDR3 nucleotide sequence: TGCAGCGTCCGGAGGGACAGAGACTATGGCTACACCTTC.

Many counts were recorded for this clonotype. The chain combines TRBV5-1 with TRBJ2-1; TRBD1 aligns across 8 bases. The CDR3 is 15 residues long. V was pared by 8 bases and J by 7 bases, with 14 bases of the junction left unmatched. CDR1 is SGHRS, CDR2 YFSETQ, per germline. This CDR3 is CARLNKTGVRNEQFF. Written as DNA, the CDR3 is TGCGCCAGACTGAACAAGACAGGGGTTAGGAATGAGCAGTTCTTC.

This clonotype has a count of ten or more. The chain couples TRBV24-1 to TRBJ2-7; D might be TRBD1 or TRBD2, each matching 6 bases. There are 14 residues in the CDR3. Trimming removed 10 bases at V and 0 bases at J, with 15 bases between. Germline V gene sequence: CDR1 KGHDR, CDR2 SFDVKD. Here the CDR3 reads CATAGGISSYEQYF. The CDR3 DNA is TGTGCCACGGCCGGGGGCATAAGCTCCTACGAGCAGTACTTC.

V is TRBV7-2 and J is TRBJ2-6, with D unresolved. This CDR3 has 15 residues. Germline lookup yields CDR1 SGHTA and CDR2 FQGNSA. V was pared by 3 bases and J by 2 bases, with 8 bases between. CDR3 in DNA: TGTGCCAGCAGCTTTATGGCACCTGGGGCCAACGTCCTGACTTTC. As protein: CASSFMAPGANVLTF. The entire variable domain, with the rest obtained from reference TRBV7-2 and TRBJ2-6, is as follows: GAGVSQSPSNKVTEKGKDVELRCDPISGHTALYWYRQSLGQGLEFLIYFQGNSAPDKSGLPSDRFSAERTGGSVSTLTIQRTQQEDSAVYLCASSFMAPGANVLTFGAGSRLTVL.

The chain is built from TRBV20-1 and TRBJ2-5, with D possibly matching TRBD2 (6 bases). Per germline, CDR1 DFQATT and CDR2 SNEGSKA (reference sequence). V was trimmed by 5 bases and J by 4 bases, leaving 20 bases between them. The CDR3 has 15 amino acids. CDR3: CSAPNTPGVGETQYF. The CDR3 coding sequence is TGCAGTGCTCCGAATACCCCGGGAGTAGGAGAGACCCAGTACTTC.

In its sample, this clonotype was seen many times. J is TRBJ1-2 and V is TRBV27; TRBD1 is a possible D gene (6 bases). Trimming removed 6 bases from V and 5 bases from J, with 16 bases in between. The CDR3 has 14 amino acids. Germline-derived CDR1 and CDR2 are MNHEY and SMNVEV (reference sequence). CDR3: CASREGGGGYGYTF. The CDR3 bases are TGTGCCAGCAGGGAGGGGGGAGGAGGATATGGCTACACCTTC.

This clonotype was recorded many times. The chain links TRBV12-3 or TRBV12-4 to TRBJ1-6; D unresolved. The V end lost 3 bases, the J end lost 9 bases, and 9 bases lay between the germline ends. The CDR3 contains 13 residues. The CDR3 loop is CASSFGVGSPLHF. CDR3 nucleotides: TGTGCCAGCAGTTTCGGGGTGGGTTCACCCCTCCACTTT.

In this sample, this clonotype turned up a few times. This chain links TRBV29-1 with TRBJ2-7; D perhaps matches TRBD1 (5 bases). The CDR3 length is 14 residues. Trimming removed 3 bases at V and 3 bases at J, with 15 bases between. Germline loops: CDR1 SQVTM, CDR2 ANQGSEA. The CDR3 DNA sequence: TGCAGCGTTGAGCCGGACCAGGGCGTCTACGAGCAGTACTTC. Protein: CSVEPDQGVYEQYF.

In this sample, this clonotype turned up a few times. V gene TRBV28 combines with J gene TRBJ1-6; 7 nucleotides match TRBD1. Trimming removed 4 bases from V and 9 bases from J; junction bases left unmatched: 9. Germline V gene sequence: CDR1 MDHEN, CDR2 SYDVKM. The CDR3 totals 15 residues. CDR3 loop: CASSSQGQWASPLHF. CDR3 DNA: TGTGCCAGCAGTTCGCAGGGACAGTGGGCTTCACCCCTCCACTTT.

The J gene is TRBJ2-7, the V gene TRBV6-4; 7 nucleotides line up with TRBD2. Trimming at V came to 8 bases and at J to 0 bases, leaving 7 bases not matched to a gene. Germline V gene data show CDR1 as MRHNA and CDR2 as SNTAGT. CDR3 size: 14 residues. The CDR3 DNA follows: TGTGCCAGCCCGGGGGGAGTTAGCTCCTACGAGCAGTACTTC. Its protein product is CASPGGVSSYEQYF.

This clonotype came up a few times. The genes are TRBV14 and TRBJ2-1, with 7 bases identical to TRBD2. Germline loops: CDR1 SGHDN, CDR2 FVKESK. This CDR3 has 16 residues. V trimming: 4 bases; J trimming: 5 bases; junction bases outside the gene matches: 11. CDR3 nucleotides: TGTGCCAGCAGCCCAACAATACTAGCGCGCAACAATGAGCAGTTCTTC. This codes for CASSPTILARNNEQFF.

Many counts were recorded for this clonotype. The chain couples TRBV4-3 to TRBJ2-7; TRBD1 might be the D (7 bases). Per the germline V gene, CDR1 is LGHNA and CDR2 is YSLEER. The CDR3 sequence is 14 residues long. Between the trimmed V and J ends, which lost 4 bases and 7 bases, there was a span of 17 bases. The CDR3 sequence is CASSLVGGQKEQYF. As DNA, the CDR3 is TGCGCCAGCAGCCTAGTGGGGGGACAGAAGGAGCAGTACTTC.

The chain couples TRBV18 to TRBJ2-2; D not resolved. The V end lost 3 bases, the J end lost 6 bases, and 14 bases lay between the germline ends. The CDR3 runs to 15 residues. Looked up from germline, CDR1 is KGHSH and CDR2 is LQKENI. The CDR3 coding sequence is TGTGCCAGCTCACCTGTCTCCCCGGCCGCCGGGGAGCTGTTTTTT. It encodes CASSPVSPAAGELFF.